This T cell receptor (beta chain) was recorded in a study of a mutant IDH1 vaccine in newly diagnosed glioma. Generated by immunoSEQ multiplex PCR, the TCRdb table keeps only in-frame clones and is missing some. The sample lists around 53,000 clones; more than 80% were seen once. CDR3 length equals 13 residues. Trimming pared 5 bases from V and 3 bases from J, leaving 8 bases between. CDR1 is SGHAT and CDR2 is FQDESV in the germline V gene (reference sequence). Noted time point: baseline, week 1 (first vaccination visit). Indicated treatment: pre-vaccination baseline after standard-of-care therapy. The receptor's source is a man aged 40-50 years with glioma. The material sequenced was PBMCs, taken from a glioma patient treated with radiotherapy, temozolomide or both. This chain joins TRBV11-1 and TRBJ2-1; TRBD2 is a possible D gene (5 bases). In nucleotides, the CDR3 is TGTGCCAGCAGCCGCCGGGGCTACAATGAGCAGTTCTTC. Translation: CASSRRGYNEQFF.